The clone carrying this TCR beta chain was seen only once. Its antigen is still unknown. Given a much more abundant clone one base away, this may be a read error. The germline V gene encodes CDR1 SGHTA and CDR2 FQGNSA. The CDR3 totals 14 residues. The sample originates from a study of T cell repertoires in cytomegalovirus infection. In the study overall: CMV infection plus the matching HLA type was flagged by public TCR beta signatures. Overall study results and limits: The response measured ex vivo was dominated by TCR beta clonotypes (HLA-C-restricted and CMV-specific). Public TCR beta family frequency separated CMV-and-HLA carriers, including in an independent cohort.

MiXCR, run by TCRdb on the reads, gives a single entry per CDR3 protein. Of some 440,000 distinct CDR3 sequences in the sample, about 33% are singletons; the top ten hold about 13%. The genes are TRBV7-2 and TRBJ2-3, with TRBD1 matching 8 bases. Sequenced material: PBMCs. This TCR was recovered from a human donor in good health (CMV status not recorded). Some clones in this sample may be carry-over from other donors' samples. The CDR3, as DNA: TGTGCCAGCAGCTTGGACAGGGTCACAGATACGCTGTATTTT. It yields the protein CASSLDRVTDTLYF.